The 25 T cell receptor beta chains below all came from one sample that was sequenced in a study of shared clonotypes between healthy human individuals. Here immunoSEQ multiplex PCR was the method, and the copy in TCRdb shows in-frame clones only, minus some. Among about 500,000 clones listed, approximately 80% were seen once. Material: PBMCs. The receptors originated from a woman aged 40 to 50 in good health. Some clones in this sample may be carry-over from other donors' samples.

This rearrangement joins TRBV21-1 to TRBJ1-5; the D call of TRBD1 is as the table states it, not checked on the DNA. TRBV21-1 is tagged as a pseudogene. The length of the CDR3 is 15 residues. The CDR3 coding sequence is TGTGCCAGCCTAAGGGGACAGGGGTACAATCAGCCCCAGCATTTT. Translation: CASLRGQGYNQPQHF.

V and J are TRBV11-2 and TRBJ2-7; TRBD2 might be the D (7 bases). V lost 8 bases and J 4 bases, leaving 18 bases between the germline ends. Germline V gives CDR1 SGHAT, CDR2 FQNNGV. CDR3 length equals 14 residues. CDR3 residues: CASRRGGQKYEQYF. CDR3 coding DNA: TGTGCCAGCCGGAGGGGGGGGCAAAAGTACGAGCAGTACTTC.

This clone was seen repeatedly, ten times or more. This chain connects TRBV11-2 to TRBJ2-2; D is undetermined. This CDR3 contains 14 residues. Trimming cost V 5 bases and J 1 base, with 8 bases left between them. Germline values: CDR1 SGHAT, CDR2 FQNNGV. The CDR3 DNA is TGTGCCAGCAGCACCCCAAGGAACACCGGGGAGCTGTTTTTT. This encodes CASSTPRNTGELFF.

The chain joins TRBV7-9 to TRBJ2-5; possibly TRBD2 for D (5 bases). Germline loops: CDR1 SEHNR, CDR2 FQNEAQ (reference sequence). This CDR3 region has 16 residues. Trimming left V 5 bases short and J 6 bases short, with 22 bases between. DNA for the CDR3: TGTGCCAGCAGCCCCCTGGGAGCTAGGAGGCAGCAGACCCAGTACTTC. Amino acid sequence: CASSPLGARRQQTQYF.

The chain uses TRBV10-3 and TRBJ2-3, with 11 bases fitting TRBD2. The V and J ends lost 6 bases and 1 base, in that order; junction bases with no gene match: 6. Germline values: CDR1 ENHRY, CDR2 SYGVKD. The CDR3 is made up of 16 amino acids. DNA of the CDR3: TGTGCCATCAGCGTTCCGGGACTAGCGGGCACAGATACGCAGTATTTT. Amino acids: CAISVPGLAGTDTQYF.

This clone was observed a single time. Its ends do not fully match the called genes, so a read error is possible. The chain carries TRBV7-7 and TRBJ2-5; 7 bases are shared with TRBD1. The CDR3 runs to 15 residues. Germline V gene data show CDR1 as SSHAT and CDR2 as FNYEAQ (reference sequence). The CDR3 coding sequence is TGTGCTAGCAGCTCGACAGGGCCTTCAACGGAGACCCAGTACTTC. Residues: CASSSTGPSTETQYF.

The rearrangement uses TRBV19 and TRBJ2-1, with TRBD2 matching 13 bases. V was pared by 7 bases and J by 9 bases, with 3 bases of the junction left unmatched. This CDR3 is built from 13 residues. CDR1 and CDR2 (germline): LNHDA, SQIVND (reference sequence). CDR3 sequence: CASMTSGRLEQFF. Written as DNA, the CDR3 is TGTGCCAGTATGACTAGCGGGAGGCTTGAGCAGTTCTTC. Full variable domain (outside the CDR3, taken from reference TRBV19 and TRBJ2-1): DGGITQSPKYLFRKEGQNVTLSCEQNLNHDAMYWYRQDPGQGLRLIYYSQIVNDFQKGDIAEGYSVSREKKESFPLTVTSAQKNPTAFYLCASMTSGRLEQFFGPGTRLTVL.

This chain links TRBV7-6 with TRBJ1-1; 8 bases line up with TRBD1. The CDR3 sequence is 15 residues long. Germline lookup yields CDR1 SGHVS and CDR2 FNYEAQ. V lost 5 bases to trimming and J lost 1 base; unmatched junction nucleotides: 6. The CDR3 reads CASSQQGAKNTEAFF. The CDR3 nucleotides are TGTGCCAGCAGCCAGCAGGGGGCGAAGAACACTGAAGCTTTCTTT.

V is TRBV29-1 and J is TRBJ2-3; 8 bases are shared with TRBD2. Trimming at V came to 7 bases and at J to 0 bases, leaving 6 bases not matched to a gene. CDR1 is SQVTM and CDR2 is ANQGSEA in the germline V gene. The CDR3 loop spans 14 amino acids. The CDR3 DNA sequence: TGCAGCGGTGGTGCTAGCGGGAGCACAGATACGCAGTATTTT. This encodes CSGGASGSTDTQYF.

This rearrangement joins TRBV19 to TRBJ2-7; D tentatively reads TRBD1 or TRBD2 (5 bases each). The length of the CDR3 is 14 residues. Germline CDR1 is LNHDA and CDR2 is SQIVND (reference sequence). Trimming stripped 4 bases from V and 1 base from J, with 11 bases between. CDR3: CASSRGGGSYEQYF. In DNA, the CDR3 is TGTGCCAGTAGTAGGGGCGGCGGGTCCTACGAGCAGTACTTC.

The genes are TRBV6-5 and TRBJ2-5; D is possibly TRBD1 (8 bases). Per germline, CDR1 MNHEY and CDR2 SVGAGI. Trimming took off 6 bases at V and 5 bases at J, with 19 bases between the two ends. CDR3 length: 15 amino acids. In nucleotides, the CDR3 is TGTGCCAGCAGGCCCGGACAGGGAGGGCGTGAGACCCAGTACTTC. Protein product: CASRPGQGGRETQYF.

The V call is TRBV28, the J call TRBJ2-3; a weak D match, TRBD1 (5 bases). The CDR3 length is 14 residues. With 6 bases removed from V and 7 bases from J, the gap between germline ends came to 17 bases. The germline V gene has CDR1 MDHEN and CDR2 SYDVKM. The CDR3 region has the DNA TGTGCCAGCAGCTCAGGATGGGGCGTGAATACGCAGTATTTT. Translated, it gives CASSSGWGVNTQYF.

The chain couples TRBV6-5 to TRBJ2-1; tentatively, D is TRBD2 (6 bases). The CDR3 is 12 residues long. The germline V gene has CDR1 MNHEY and CDR2 SVGAGI. Trimming left V 0 bases short and J 10 bases short, with 7 bases between. The DNA of the CDR3 is TGTGCCAGCAGTTACTCGGGGGGAGAGCAGTTCTTC. This codes for CASSYSGGEQFF.

This chain uses TRBV7-9 with TRBJ1-3, with 7 bases aligning to TRBD1. With 2 bases clipped from V and 0 bases from J, the junction kept 10 bases outside the gene matches. From germline, CDR1 is SEHNR and CDR2 FQNEAQ (reference sequence). CDR3 size: 18 residues. The CDR3: CASSLYSGTASSGNTIYF. In DNA form, the CDR3 reads TGTGCCAGCAGCTTATACTCCGGGACAGCATCCTCTGGAAACACCATATATTTT.

This sequence joins TRBV18 and TRBJ2-4; 9 bases agree with TRBD1. The CDR3 covers 15 residues. CDR1 KGHSH and CDR2 LQKENI come from the germline V gene. J lost 8 bases, V lost 4 bases, and 9 bases had no gene match. CDR3 in amino acids: CASSQSTGGMDIQYF. Here the CDR3 DNA reads TGTGCCAGCTCACAATCGACAGGGGGTATGGACATTCAGTACTTC.

The chain employs TRBV19 and TRBJ1-5; D unclear. V was shortened by 6 bases and J by 4 bases, with 10 bases between the two germline ends. Looked up from germline, CDR1 is LNHDA and CDR2 is SQIVND (reference sequence). This CDR3 comprises 13 residues. The CDR3 nucleotides read TGTGCCAGTAGGAGAGATCAAAATCAGCCCCAGCATTTT. Its translation is CASRRDQNQPQHF.

V is TRBV29-1 and J is TRBJ2-1; D may be TRBD2 (6 bases). CDR1 SQVTM and CDR2 ANQGSEA come from the germline V gene. The CDR3 extends over 12 amino acids. V dropped 3 bases and J dropped 9 bases, with 12 bases sitting between them. For the CDR3, the DNA is TGCAGCGTTGAGGAGGGTGTGGGTGAGCAGTTCTTC. Protein: CSVEEGVGEQFF.

The chain combines TRBV2 with TRBJ1-4; 7 bases align to TRBD1. V lost 5 bases, J lost 4 bases, and 4 bases stayed unmatched. The germline V gene has CDR1 SNHLY and CDR2 FYNNEI. CDR3 length equals 14 residues. The CDR3 protein is CASSPRGDNEKLFF. Here the CDR3 DNA reads TGTGCCAGCAGTCCCAGGGGGGATAATGAAAAACTGTTTTTT.

This rearrangement joins TRBV4-1 to TRBJ2-1; 16 nucleotides agree with TRBD2. Germline V CDR1 and CDR2: MGHRA, YSYEKL. The V and J ends lost 4 bases and 6 bases, in that order; junction bases with no gene match: 12. The CDR3 loop spans 19 amino acids. This chain's CDR3 is CASSLAGTSGRERRNEQFF. The CDR3 nucleotides are TGCGCCAGCAGCCTAGCCGGGACTAGCGGGAGGGAACGTCGCAATGAGCAGTTCTTC.

Comments on this clone: A much larger clone sits a single nucleotide away, making a read error possible. The rearrangement uses TRBV6-1 and TRBJ1-4; D is uncertain. Germline V CDR1 and CDR2: MNHNS, SASEGT. With 0 bases removed from V and 7 bases from J, the gap between germline ends came to 9 bases. The CDR3 runs 14 residues. CDR3 DNA: TGTGCCAGCAGTGAAGCCCAGATTAGTGAAAAACTGTTTTTT. Residues: CASSEAQISEKLFF.

The chain combines TRBV5-1 with TRBJ2-3, with 7 bases fitting TRBD2. The germline V gene has CDR1 SGHRS and CDR2 YFSETQ. V was clipped by 4 bases and J by 1 base; unmatched bases: 15. The CDR3 runs to 18 residues. The CDR3, as DNA: TGCGCCAGCAGCCTCCAGGGAACTAGCGTCGGAGGCACAGATACGCAGTATTTT. Translating gives CASSLQGTSVGGTDTQYF.

Regarding this clone: Since a far larger clone is one base different, this is likely a read error. The same CDR3 arises from other DNA sequences in this sample as well. The chain employs TRBV4-1 and TRBJ1-2; no definite D call. Germline V gene data show CDR1 as MGHRA and CDR2 as YSYEKL. The CDR3 sequence is 15 residues long. The CDR3 DNA is TGCGCTAGTAGCCAAGATCTTCACCTTAACTATGGCTACACCTTC. This sequence encodes CASSQDLHLNYGYTF.

The gene calls are TRBV28 and TRBJ2-4; TRBD1 matches at 11 bases. The CDR3 runs to 15 residues. Trimming cost V 6 bases and J 3 bases; bases outside gene matches: 4. The V gene's germline CDR1 is MDHEN and CDR2 SYDVKM. In DNA form, the CDR3 reads TGTGCCAGCAGGGGGACAGGGGGACTCAAAAACATTCAGTACTTC. Protein: CASRGTGGLKNIQYF. Full variable domain (rest looked up from reference TRBV28 and TRBJ2-4): DVKVTQSSRYLVKRTGEKVFLECVQDMDHENMFWYRQDPGLGLRLIYFSYDVKMKEKGDIPEGYSVSREKKERFSLILESASTNQTSMYLCASRGTGGLKNIQYFGAGTRLSVL.

This clone was seen a single time. J is TRBJ2-7 and V is TRBV7-3, with 10 bases matching TRBD2. V trimming: 3 bases; J trimming: 2 bases; junction bases outside the gene matches: 13. Germline lookup yields CDR1 SGHTA and CDR2 FQGTGA. This CDR3 contains 18 residues. The CDR3 coding sequence is TGTGCCAGCAGCTTCCACGAGATCACTAGCGGGAAGACCTACGAGCAGTACTTC. Translating it yields CASSFHEITSGKTYEQYF. Full variable domain (outside the CDR3, taken from reference TRBV7-3 and TRBJ2-7): GAGVSQTPSNKVTEKGKYVELRCDPISGHTALYWYRQSLGQGPEFLIYFQGTGAADDSGLPNDRFFAVRPEGSVSTLKIQRTERGDSAVYLCASSFHEITSGKTYEQYFGPGTRLTVT.

The chain uses TRBV5-4 and TRBJ2-2; D gene ambiguous. Trimming stripped 4 bases from V and 0 bases from J, with 13 bases between. The germline V gene encodes CDR1 SGHNT and CDR2 YYREEE (reference sequence). This CDR3 region has 16 residues. The CDR3 loop is CASSSLSPANTGELFF. DNA of the CDR3: TGTGCCAGCAGCAGCCTCAGCCCCGCGAACACCGGGGAGCTGTTTTTT.